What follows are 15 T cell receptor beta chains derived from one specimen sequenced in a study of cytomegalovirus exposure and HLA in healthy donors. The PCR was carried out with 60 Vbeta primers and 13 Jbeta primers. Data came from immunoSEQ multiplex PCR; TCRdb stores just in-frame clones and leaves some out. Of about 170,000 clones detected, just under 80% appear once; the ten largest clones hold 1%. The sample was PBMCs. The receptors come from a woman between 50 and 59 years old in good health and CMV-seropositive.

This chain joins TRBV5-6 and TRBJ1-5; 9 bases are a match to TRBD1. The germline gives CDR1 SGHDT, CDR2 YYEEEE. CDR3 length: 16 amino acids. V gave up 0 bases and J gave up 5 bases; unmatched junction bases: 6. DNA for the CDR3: TGTGCCAGCAGCTTGGGGGGGGACAGGGCCTATCAGCCCCAGCATTTT. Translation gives CASSLGGDRAYQPQHF.

The CDR3 region is CATGDLAGETQYF. DNA of the CDR3: TGTGCCACCGGCGATTTAGCGGGAGAGACCCAGTACTTC. The chain combines TRBV15 with TRBJ2-5; TRBD2 aligns across 7 bases. The CDR3 has 13 amino acids. Germline assignment: CDR1 LNHNV and CDR2 YYDKDF (reference sequence). With V trimmed by 8 bases and J by 4 bases, 7 bases remained unmatched.

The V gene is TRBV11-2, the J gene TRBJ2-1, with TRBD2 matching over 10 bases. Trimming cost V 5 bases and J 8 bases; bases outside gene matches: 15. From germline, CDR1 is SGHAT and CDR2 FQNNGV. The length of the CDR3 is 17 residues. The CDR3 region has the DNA TGTGCCAGCAGCCCTAATAGCGGGGGGCACTTCCGCGATGAGCAGTTCTTC. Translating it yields CASSPNSGGHFRDEQFF.

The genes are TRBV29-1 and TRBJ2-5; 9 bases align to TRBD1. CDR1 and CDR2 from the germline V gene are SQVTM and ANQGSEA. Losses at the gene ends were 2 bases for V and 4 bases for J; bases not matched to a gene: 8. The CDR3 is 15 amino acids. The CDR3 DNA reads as TGCAGCGTTGAAAGGGGACAGGGTTCGAGAGAGACCCAGTACTTC. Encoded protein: CSVERGQGSRETQYF.

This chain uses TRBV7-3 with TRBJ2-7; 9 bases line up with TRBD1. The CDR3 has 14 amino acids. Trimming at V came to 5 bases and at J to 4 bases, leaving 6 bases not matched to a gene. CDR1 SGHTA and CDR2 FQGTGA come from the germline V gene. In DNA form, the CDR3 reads TGTGCCAGCAGCCGAGGGACAGGGCCTTACGAGCAGTACTTC. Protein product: CASSRGTGPYEQYF.

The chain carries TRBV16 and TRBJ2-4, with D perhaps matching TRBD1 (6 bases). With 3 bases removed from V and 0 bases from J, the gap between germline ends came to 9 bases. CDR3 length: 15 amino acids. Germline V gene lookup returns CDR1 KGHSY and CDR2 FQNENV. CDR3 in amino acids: CASSQGALAKNIQYF. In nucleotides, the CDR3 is TGTGCCAGCAGCCAGGGGGCGCTAGCCAAAAACATTCAGTACTTC. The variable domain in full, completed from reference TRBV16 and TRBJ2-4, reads GEEVAQTPKHLVRGEGQKAKLYCAPIKGHSYVFWYQQVLKNEFKFLISFQNENVFDETGMPKERFSAKCLPNSPCSLEIQATKLEDSAVYFCASSQGALAKNIQYFGAGTRLSVL.

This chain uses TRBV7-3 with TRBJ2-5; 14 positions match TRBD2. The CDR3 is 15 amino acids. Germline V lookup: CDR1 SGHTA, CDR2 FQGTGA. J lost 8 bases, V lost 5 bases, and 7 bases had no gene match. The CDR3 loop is CASSPGTSGSHTQYF. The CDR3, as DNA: TGTGCCAGCAGCCCCGGGACTAGCGGGAGTCATACCCAGTACTTC. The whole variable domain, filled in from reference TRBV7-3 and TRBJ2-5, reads GAGVSQTPSNKVTEKGKYVELRCDPISGHTALYWYRQSLGQGPEFLIYFQGTGAADDSGLPNDRFFAVRPEGSVSTLKIQRTERGDSAVYLCASSPGTSGSHTQYFGPGTRLLVL.

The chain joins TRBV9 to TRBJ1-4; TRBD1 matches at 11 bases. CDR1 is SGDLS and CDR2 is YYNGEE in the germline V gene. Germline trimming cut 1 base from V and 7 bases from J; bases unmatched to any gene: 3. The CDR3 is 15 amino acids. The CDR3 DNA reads TGTGCCAGCAGCGTATCCGGGACAGGGGGTGAAAAACTGTTTTTT. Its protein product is CASSVSGTGGEKLFF.

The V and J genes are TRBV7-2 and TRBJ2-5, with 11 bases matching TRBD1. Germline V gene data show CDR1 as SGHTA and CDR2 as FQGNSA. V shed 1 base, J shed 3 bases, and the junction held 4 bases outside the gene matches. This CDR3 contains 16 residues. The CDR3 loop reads CASSLVGTGGEETQYF. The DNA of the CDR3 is TGTGCCAGCAGCTTAGTAGGGACAGGGGGTGAAGAGACCCAGTACTTC.

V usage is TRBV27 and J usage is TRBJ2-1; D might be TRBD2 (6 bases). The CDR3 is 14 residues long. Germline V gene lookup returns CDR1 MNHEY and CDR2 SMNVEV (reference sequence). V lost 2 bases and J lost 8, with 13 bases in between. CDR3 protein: CASSLRDGGDEQFF. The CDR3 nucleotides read TGTGCCAGCAGTTTAAGGGACGGCGGGGATGAGCAGTTCTTC.

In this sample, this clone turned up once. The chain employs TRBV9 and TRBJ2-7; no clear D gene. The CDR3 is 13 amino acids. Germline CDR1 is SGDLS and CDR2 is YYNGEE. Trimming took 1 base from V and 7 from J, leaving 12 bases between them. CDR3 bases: TGTGCCAGCAGCGTATCAGGTACGGCTGAGCAGTACTTC. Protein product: CASSVSGTAEQYF.

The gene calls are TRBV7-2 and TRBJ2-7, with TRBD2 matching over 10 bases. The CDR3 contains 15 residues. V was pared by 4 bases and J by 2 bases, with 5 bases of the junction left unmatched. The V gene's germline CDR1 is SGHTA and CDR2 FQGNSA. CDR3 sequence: CASSWLAGEAYEQYF. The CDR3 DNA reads TGTGCCAGCAGCTGGCTAGCGGGGGAGGCCTACGAGCAGTACTTC. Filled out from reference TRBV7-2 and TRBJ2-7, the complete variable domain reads GAGVSQSPSNKVTEKGKDVELRCDPISGHTALYWYRQSLGQGLEFLIYFQGNSAPDKSGLPSDRFSAERTGGSVSTLTIQRTQQEDSAVYLCASSWLAGEAYEQYFGPGTRLTVT.

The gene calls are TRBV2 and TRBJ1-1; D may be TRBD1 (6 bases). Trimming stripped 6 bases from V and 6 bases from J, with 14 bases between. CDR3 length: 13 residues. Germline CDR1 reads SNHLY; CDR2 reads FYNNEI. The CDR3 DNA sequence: TGTGCCAGCAGGACGGACAGCCCGGCTGAAGCTTTCTTT. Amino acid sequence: CASRTDSPAEAFF.

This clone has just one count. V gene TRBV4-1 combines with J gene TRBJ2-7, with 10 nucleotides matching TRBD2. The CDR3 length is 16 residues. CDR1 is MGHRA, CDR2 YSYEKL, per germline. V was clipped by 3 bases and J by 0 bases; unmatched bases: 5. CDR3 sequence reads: CASSQGGLAASYEQYF. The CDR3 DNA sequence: TGCGCCAGCAGCCAGGGCGGACTAGCGGCCTCCTACGAGCAGTACTTC.

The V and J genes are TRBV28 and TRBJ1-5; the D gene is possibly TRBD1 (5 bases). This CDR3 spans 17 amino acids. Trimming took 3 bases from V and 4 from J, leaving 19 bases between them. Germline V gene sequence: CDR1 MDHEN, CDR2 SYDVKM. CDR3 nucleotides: TGTGCCAGCAGTTTGGGAGGGGTTGGAGACCGTAATCAGCCCCAGCATTTT. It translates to CASSLGGVGDRNQPQHF.